The T cell receptor (beta chain) described here comes from a study of identifying expanded T cells in peripheral blood. The study's findings and limits: Approximately two-week clone count variance significantly increased as total template count grew. Differentially abundant clones: around 1.2 between replicates, 16.4 at about 13 days, approximately 18 at four.

No infections or other immune events were documented during collection. About this clone: No antigen is known for it.

Germline values: CDR1 SNHLY, CDR2 FYNNEI. V was trimmed by 4 bases and J by 4 bases, leaving 11 bases between them. The length of the CDR3 is 13 residues. Profiled with immunoSEQ multiplex PCR; TCRdb holds only in-frame clones, not every one. The sample has some 76,000 clones; 85% to 90% are singletons. Source material: blood. The chain recombines TRBV2 with TRBJ2-7, with unresolved D. The sequence came from a person aged 18-70 years in good health. CDR3 nucleotide sequence: TGTGCCAGCAGTGGGGCAAACTCATACGAGCAGTACTTC. Its protein is CASSGANSYEQYF.